What follows describes a single TCR beta chain. The antigen is undetermined. The data originate from a study of shared clonotypes between healthy human individuals. Germline V gene sequence: CDR1 MDHEN, CDR2 SYDVKM. V shed 5 bases and J shed 9 bases, with 14 bases lying between them. This CDR3 comprises 14 residues. Naive CD8 populations comprised CD45RO-negative cells positively selected for CCR7, excluding terminally differentiated effector memory CD45RA+ cells. Using approximately 200 ng DNA, approximately 27,000 T cell genomes, the sorted-subset replicate PCRs were run. Assay: immunoSEQ multiplex PCR; the TCRdb copy retains only in-frame clones and omits some. Of about 2.1 million clones listed, around 93% are singletons. Regarding the study as a whole: Depth of sequencing was expected to influence donor clonotype sharing.

Sequencing was done on a sample of naive CD8+ T cells from PBMCs. This rearrangement joins TRBV28 to TRBJ1-6; a weak D match, TRBD1 (6 bases). The clonotype was recovered from a man aged 18 to 30 in good health. Some clones in this sample may be carry-over from other donors' samples. The CDR3 DNA reads as TGTGCCAGCAGTCCATTTACAGGGCTTTCACCCCTCCACTTT. This translates into CASSPFTGLSPLHF.